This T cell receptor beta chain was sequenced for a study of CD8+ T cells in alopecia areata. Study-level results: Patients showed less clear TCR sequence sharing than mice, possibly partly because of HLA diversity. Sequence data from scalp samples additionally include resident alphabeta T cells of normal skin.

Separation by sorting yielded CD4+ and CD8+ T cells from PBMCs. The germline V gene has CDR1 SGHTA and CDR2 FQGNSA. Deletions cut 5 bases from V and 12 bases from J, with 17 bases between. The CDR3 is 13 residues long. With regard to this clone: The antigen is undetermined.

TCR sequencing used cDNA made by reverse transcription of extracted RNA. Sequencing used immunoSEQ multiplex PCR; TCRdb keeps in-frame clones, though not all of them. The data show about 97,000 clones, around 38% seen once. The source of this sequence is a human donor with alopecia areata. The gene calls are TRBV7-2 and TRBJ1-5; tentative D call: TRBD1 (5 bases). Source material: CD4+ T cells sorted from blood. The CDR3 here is CASSPNGRDLQHF. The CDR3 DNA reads TGTGCCAGCAGCCCCAACGGTAGGGACCTCCAGCATTTT.